The 9 T cell receptor beta chains reported below all come from one sample, sequenced in a study of monozygotic twins with inflammatory bowel disease. TCRdb reworked the 5' RACE reads into one entry per CDR3 protein, no DNA. This table holds 120,000 to 150,000 distinct CDR3 sequences. The sample taken for sequencing was blood. These receptors all stem from a human donor with ulcerative colitis or Crohn's disease, or a healthy co-twin of an affected twin (not recorded which).

This chain uses TRBV4-1 with TRBJ2-5; TCRdb's D call, TRBD1, is unchecked because there is no DNA. Germline lookup yields CDR1 MGHRA and CDR2 YSYEKL. The CDR3 length is 16 residues. CDR3 sequence: CASSLVAGTGQETQYF.

The CDR3 region is CASSPLQAAHEQYF. The chain carries TRBV5-5 and TRBJ2-7; TCRdb lists TRBD2, though no DNA is available to test this call. From germline, CDR1 is SGHKS and CDR2 YYEKEE (reference sequence). This CDR3 region has 14 residues.

This chain connects TRBV5-1 to TRBJ2-2; there is no DNA to check the TCRdb D call of TRBD1. The CDR3 runs 17 residues. CDR1 is SGHRS and CDR2 is YFSETQ in the germline V gene. CDR3 protein: CASSLARTGISTGELFF. Supplemented by reference TRBV5-1 and TRBJ2-2, the full variable domain reads KAGVTQTPRYLIKTRGQQVTLSCSPISGHRSVSWYQQTPGQGLQFLFEYFSETQRNKGNFPGRFSGRQFSNSRSEMNVSTLELGDSALYLCASSLARTGISTGELFFGEGSRLTVL.

The rearrangement links TRBV6-2 or TRBV6-3 to TRBJ2-6. This CDR3 comprises 18 residues. Germline V gene lookup returns CDR1 MNHEY and CDR2 SVGEGT. The CDR3 spells CASSSQFPPNSGANVLTF.

J is TRBJ2-2 and V is TRBV11-2. Germline CDR1 reads SGHAT; CDR2 reads FQNNGV. This CDR3 has 14 residues. CDR3 protein: CASRSSPNTGELFF.

V usage is TRBV6-2 or TRBV6-3 and J usage is TRBJ2-5; there is no DNA to check the TCRdb D call of TRBD1. CDR1 and CDR2 from the germline V gene are MNHEY and SVGEGT. The length of the CDR3 is 13 residues. The CDR3: CASSSVWGETQYF.

This sequence joins TRBV5-1 and TRBJ1-2; the D gene TCRdb calls, TRBD1, cannot be checked with no DNA. The CDR3 sequence is 15 residues long. Per germline, CDR1 SGHRS and CDR2 YFSETQ. The CDR3 protein is CASAPGGSILYGYTF.

The chain is built from TRBV5-1 and TRBJ1-1; the D gene TCRdb calls, TRBD1, cannot be checked with no DNA. The CDR3 covers 13 residues. Germline lookup yields CDR1 SGHRS and CDR2 YFSETQ. This chain's CDR3 is CASSFTRQTEAFF.

The chain is built from TRBV4-2 and TRBJ2-1; TCRdb's D gene call, TRBD2, goes unchecked for lack of DNA. This CDR3 has 18 amino acids. Germline-derived CDR1 and CDR2 are LGHNA and YNFKEQ. The CDR3 spells CASSPQGDLAGVYNEQFF.